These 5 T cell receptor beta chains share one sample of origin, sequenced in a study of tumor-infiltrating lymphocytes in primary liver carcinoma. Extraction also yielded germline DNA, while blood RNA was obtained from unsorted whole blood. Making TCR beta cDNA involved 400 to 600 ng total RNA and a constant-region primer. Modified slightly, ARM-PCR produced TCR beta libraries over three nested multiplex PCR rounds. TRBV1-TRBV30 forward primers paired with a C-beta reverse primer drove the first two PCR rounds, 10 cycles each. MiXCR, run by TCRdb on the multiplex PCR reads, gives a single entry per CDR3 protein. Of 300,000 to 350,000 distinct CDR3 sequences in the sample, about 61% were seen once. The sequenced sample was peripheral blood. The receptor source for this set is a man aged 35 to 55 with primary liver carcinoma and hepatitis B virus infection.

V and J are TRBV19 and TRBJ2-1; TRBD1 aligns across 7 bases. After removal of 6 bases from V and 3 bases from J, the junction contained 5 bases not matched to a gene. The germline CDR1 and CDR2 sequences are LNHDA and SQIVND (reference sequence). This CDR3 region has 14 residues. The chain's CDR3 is CASRGQVVYNEQFF. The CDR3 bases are TGTGCCAGTAGAGGACAGGTGGTCTACAATGAGCAGTTCTTC. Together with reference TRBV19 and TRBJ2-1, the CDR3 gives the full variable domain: DGGITQSPKYLFRKEGQNVTLSCEQNLNHDAMYWYRQDPGQGLRLIYYSQIVNDFQKGDIAEGYSVSREKKESFPLTVTSAQKNPTAFYLCASRGQVVYNEQFFGPGTRLTVL.

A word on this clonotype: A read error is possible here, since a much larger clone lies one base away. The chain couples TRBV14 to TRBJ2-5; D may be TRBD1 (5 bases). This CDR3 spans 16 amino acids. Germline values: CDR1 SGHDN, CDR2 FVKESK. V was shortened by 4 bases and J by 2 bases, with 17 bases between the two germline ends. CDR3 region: CASSRITWGRQETQYF. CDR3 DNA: TGTGCCAGCAGCCGAATCACATGGGGCAGGCAAGAGACCCAGTACTTC.

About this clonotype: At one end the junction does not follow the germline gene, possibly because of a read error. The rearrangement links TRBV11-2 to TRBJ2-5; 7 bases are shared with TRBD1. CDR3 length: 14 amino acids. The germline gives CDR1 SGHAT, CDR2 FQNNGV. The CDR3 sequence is CASNLPGTAETQYF. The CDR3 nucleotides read TGTGCCAGCAACTTACCCGGGACAGCAGAGACCCAGTACTTC.

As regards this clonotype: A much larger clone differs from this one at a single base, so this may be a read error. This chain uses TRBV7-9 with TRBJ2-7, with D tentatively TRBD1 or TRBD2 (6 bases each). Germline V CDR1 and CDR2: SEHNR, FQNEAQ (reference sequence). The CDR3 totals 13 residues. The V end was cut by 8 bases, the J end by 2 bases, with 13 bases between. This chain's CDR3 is CASGGRDTYEQYF. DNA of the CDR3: TGTGCCAGCGGGGGGCGGGATACCTACGAGCAGTACTTC. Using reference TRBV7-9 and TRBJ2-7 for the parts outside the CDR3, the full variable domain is DTGVSQNPRHKITKRGQNVTFRCDPISEHNRLYWYRQTLGQGPEFLTYFQNEAQLEKSRLLSDRFSAERPKGSFSTLEIQRTEQGDSAMYLCASGGRDTYEQYFGPGTRLTVT.

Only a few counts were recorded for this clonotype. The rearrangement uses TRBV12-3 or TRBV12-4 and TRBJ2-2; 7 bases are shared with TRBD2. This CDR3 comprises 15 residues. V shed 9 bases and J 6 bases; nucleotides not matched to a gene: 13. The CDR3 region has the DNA TGTGCCAGTCAACGTACTAGCGCGATGGCCGGGGAGCTGTTTTTT. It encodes CASQRTSAMAGELFF.